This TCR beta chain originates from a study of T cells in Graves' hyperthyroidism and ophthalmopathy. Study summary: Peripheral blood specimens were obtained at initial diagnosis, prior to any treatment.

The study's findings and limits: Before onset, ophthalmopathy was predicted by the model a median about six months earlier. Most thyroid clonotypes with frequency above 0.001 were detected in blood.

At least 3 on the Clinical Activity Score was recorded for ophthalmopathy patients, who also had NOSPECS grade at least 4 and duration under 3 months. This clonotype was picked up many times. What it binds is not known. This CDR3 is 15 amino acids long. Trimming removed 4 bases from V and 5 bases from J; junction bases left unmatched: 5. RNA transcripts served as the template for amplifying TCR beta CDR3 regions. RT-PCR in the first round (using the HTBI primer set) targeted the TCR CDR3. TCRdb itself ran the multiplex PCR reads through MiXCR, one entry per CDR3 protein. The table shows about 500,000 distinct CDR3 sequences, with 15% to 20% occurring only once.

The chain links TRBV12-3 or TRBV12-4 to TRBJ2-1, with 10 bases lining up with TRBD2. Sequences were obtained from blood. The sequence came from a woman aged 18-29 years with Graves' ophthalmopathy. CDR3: CASSSSGRENNEQFF. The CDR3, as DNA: TGTGCCAGCAGTTCAAGCGGGAGGGAAAACAATGAGCAGTTCTTC.